This is a list of T cell receptor beta chains from one sample in a study of identical twins. TCRdb independently ran MiXCR on the 5' RACE reads; one entry per CDR3 protein. This sample has roughly 690,000 distinct CDR3 sequences, with less than 25% found just once. The same specimen was also included in a second study, on T cells expressing NK-cell markers.

The material sequenced was PBMCs. All receptors come from a young woman in good health. CDR3s include the opening cysteine and the closing phenylalanine or tryptophan. A D gene is named only where the DNA matches it firmly. Clone sizes are given selectively: once, few, many, or a class where the clone is expanded.

TRBJ2-1	TRBV7-6	TRBD2	NA	TGTGCCAGCAGCTTTAGCGGGGGTGAGCAGTTCTTC	CASSFSGGEQFF
TRBJ1-2	TRBV25-1	NA	many	TGTGCCAGCAGTGATCCGGGACTCATGAGGGACGGCTACACCTTC	CASSDPGLMRDGYTF
TRBJ2-1	TRBV15	NA	NA	TGTGCCACCAGCAGACGGTACCGGGAGCCCGAGTTCTTC	CATSRRYREPEFF
TRBJ2-7	TRBV25-1	NA	NA	TGTGCCAGCAGTGTCCGGGAGAGCTCCTACGAGCAGTACTTC	CASSVRESSYEQYF
TRBJ2-7	TRBV10-3	NA	few	TGTGCCATCAGTGAGAGGGGAGCCGAGCAGTACTTC	CAISERGAEQYF
TRBJ1-6	TRBV10-3	TRBD1	NA	TGTGCCATCAGGGACACAGGGGGTTCACCCCTCCACTTT	CAIRDTGGSPLHF
TRBJ2-6	TRBV20-1	NA	many	TGCAGTGCTAGAGCCCCTAACTCTGGGGCCAACGTCCTGACTTTC	CSARAPNSGANVLTF
TRBJ2-5	TRBV12-3/TRBV12-4	NA	NA	TGTGCCAGCAGTTTAGAACTTACCGCGGGGGAGACCCAGTACTTC	CASSLELTAGETQYF
TRBJ2-5	TRBV3-1	NA	NA	TGTGCCAGCAGCCAGGCCGACTACAGTCAGTACTTC	CASSQADYSQYF
TRBJ2-3	TRBV9	NA	few	TGTGCCAGCAGCGCAGCCCATACGCAGTATTTT	CASSAAHTQYF
TRBJ1-2	TRBV29-1	NA	few	TGCCTTTCATGGGAAGACTATGGCTACACCTTC	CLSWEDYGYTF
TRBJ1-4	TRBV20-1	NA	few	TGCAGTGCGAGTGCGGGGGAGGGGGCAACTAATGAAAAACTGTTTTTT	CSASAGEGATNEKLFF
TRBJ2-7	TRBV10-2	TRBD1	few	TGCGCCAGCAGTGATACAGGGGTCGCCACCTACGAGCAGTACTTC	CASSDTGVATYEQYF
TRBJ1-5	TRBV12-3/TRBV12-4	NA	NA	TGTGCCAGCCGAAATAGCAATCAGCCCCAGCATTTT	CASRNSNQPQHF
TRBJ2-7	TRBV7-2	TRBD2	few	TGTGCCAGCAGCTTAGGGGGGACTATCGGGGAGCAGTACTTC	CASSLGGTIGEQYF
TRBJ2-1	TRBV20-1	TRBD2	many	TGCAGTGCAACCGGGACTAGCGTCGATGAGCAGTTCTTC	CSATGTSVDEQFF
TRBJ2-2	TRBV12-3/TRBV12-4	NA	few	TGTGCCAGCACCAAAGGAGGGAGTGGCACCGGGGAGCTGTTTTTT	CASTKGGSGTGELFF
TRBJ2-6	TRBV29-1	TRBD1	NA	TGCAGCACCTCCACGGGGACAGGGCTTTGGGCCTCTGGGGCCAACGTCCTGACTTTC	CSTSTGTGLWASGANVLTF
TRBJ2-7	TRBV5-1	NA	few	TGCGCCAGCAGCTTGGGGGAGAGCTCCTACGAGCAGTACTTC	CASSLGESSYEQYF
TRBJ2-3	TRBV3-1	NA	NA	TGTGCCAGCAGCCCCGGAGGAAAAACTAGGGACAACACAGATACGCAGTATTTT	CASSPGGKTRDNTDTQYF
TRBJ2-1	TRBV12-3/TRBV12-4	NA	NA	TGTGCCAGCAGTTTCGTAAGCAATGAGCAGTTCTTC	CASSFVSNEQFF
TRBJ1-2	TRBV12-3/TRBV12-4	NA	few	TGTGCCAGCAGTGCTCAATCCCCCATCTATGGCTACACCTTC	CASSAQSPIYGYTF
TRBJ2-7	TRBV12-3/TRBV12-4	NA	few	TGTGCCAGCAGTTTTGGCCGCTTCTACGAGCAGTACTTC	CASSFGRFYEQYF
TRBJ2-7	TRBV20-1	NA	many	TGCAGTGTCCCAGGGAAGTACGAGCAGTACTTC	CSVPGKYEQYF
TRBJ2-1	TRBV20-1	NA	many	TGCAGTGCTAGAGATACGGGAAACAATGAGCAGTTCTTC	CSARDTGNNEQFF
TRBJ1-6	TRBV6-1	TRBD1	many	TGTGCCTGTCGGACAGGGAATTACTCACCCCTCCACTTT	CACRTGNYSPLHF
TRBJ1-6	TRBV10-3	NA	NA	TGTGCCATCAGTCCTTACAGGGAGAGCTCCTATAATTCACCCCTCCACTTT	CAISPYRESSYNSPLHF
TRBJ2-2	TRBV5-1	NA	few	TGCGCCAGCAGCTTGGCTAGCGCGGGACGGATTAACACCGGGGAGCTGTTTTTT	CASSLASAGRINTGELFF
TRBJ2-6	TRBV5-1	NA	NA	TGCGCCAGCAGCTTGGTTTGGTCTGGGGCCAACGTCCTGACTTTC	CASSLVWSGANVLTF
TRBJ2-5	TRBV7-2	TRBD2	many	TGTGCCAGCAGCTCAGTGGGAGGGAAGACCCAGTACTTC	CASSSVGGKTQYF
TRBJ2-5	TRBV10-3	TRBD2	NA	TGTGCCACCGCTAGCGGCCTCCAAGGGGAGACCCAGTACTTC	CATASGLQGETQYF
TRBJ1-2	TRBV20-1	NA	many	TGCAGTGCTAGAGATGGGGGGATCTGGAAAACCTTC	CSARDGGIWKTF